The T cell receptor (beta chain) under discussion was sequenced for a study of blood T cell repertoires in COVID-19. The assay was immunoSEQ multiplex PCR, and TCRdb's table has in-frame clones only and misses some. The sample shows about 39,000 clones, roughly nine tenths of them seen only once. The CDR3 totals 19 residues. The receptor was isolated from a man aged 50-59 years with active COVID-19. This rearrangement joins TRBV21-1 to TRBJ1-3. TRBV21-1 is tagged as a pseudogene. The material sequenced was peripheral blood. CDR3 loop: CASSRREGREEGAGNTIYF. CDR3 DNA: TGTGCCAGCAGCCGACGTGAGGGGCGGGAGGAAGGGGCTGGAAACACCATATATTTT.